The clone carrying this T cell receptor beta chain was seen repeatedly, ten times or more. Its antigen is not known. This CDR3 comprises 14 residues. Trimming removed 1 base from V and 6 bases from J, with 10 bases in between. This sample is drawn from a study of T-cell reconstitution after alpha-beta-depleted transplantation in children. Study conclusions and caveats: Reported findings indicate that, about two months after transplant, alpha-beta T cells came from several hundred expanded clones, which were derived from non-depleted graft cells. Some patients' high day-60 TCRbeta diversity was attributed to recipient cells surviving conditioning. T-cell numbers and diversity, one year after transplant, stemmed largely from T cells that were newly produced.

Molecular barcoding with unique molecular identifiers was used for the TCRbeta library. TCRdb re-analysed the PCR reads in MiXCR, keeping a single row per CDR3 protein. The data contain hundreds of thousands of distinct CDR3 sequences, about an eighth of them singletons. This TCR was sampled from a girl under 10 years old with congenital amegakaryocytic thrombocytopenia, due to receive a stem cell transplant. The input for sequencing was PBMCs, taken before TCRalphabeta/CD19-depleted stem cell transplant. The chain links TRBV12-3 or TRBV12-4 to TRBJ1-5; possible D gene TRBD1, 5 bases. The CDR3 DNA sequence: TGTGCCAGCAGTTTAGTAGGGAGGGGTCAGCCCCAGCATTTT. This codes for CASSLVGRGQPQHF.